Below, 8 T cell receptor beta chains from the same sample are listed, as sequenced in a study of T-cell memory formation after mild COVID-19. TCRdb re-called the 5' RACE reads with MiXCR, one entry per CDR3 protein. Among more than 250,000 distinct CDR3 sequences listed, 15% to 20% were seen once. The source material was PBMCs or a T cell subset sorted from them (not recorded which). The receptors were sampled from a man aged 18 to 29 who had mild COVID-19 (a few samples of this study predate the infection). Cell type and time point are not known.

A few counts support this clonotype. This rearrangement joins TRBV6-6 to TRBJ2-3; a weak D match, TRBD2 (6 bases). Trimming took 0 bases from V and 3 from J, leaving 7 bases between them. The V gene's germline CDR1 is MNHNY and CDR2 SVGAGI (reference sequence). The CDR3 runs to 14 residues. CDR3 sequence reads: CASSYSGRTDTQYF. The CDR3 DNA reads TGTGCCAGCAGTTACTCGGGGAGGACAGATACGCAGTATTTT.

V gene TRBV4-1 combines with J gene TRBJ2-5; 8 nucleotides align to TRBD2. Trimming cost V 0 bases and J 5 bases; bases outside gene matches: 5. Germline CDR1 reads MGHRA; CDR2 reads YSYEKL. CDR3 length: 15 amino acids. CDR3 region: CASSQDGGASETQYF. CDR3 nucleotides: TGCGCCAGCAGCCAAGACGGGGGGGCCTCGGAGACCCAGTACTTC.

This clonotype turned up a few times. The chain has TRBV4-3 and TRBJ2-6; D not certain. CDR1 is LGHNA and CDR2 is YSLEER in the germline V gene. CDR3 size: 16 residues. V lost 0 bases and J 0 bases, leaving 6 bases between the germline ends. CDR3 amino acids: CASSQEEGSGANVLTF. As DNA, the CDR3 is TGCGCCAGCAGCCAAGAGGAAGGCTCTGGGGCCAACGTCCTGACTTTC.

The DNA of the CDR3 is TGTGCCAGCTCACCACGGGAAACTCAAGAGACCCAGTACTTC. Amino acids: CASSPRETQETQYF. The rearrangement joins TRBV18 to TRBJ2-5; no firm D call. Trimming pared 1 base from V and 2 bases from J, leaving 8 bases between. This CDR3 is 14 amino acids long. CDR1 and CDR2 from the germline V gene are KGHSH and LQKENI.

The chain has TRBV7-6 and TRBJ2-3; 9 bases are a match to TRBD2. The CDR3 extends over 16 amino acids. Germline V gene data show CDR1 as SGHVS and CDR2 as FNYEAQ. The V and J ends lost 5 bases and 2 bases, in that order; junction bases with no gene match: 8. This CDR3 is CASSQNSGGATDTQYF. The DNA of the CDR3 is TGTGCCAGCAGCCAAAATAGCGGGGGTGCCACAGATACGCAGTATTTT.

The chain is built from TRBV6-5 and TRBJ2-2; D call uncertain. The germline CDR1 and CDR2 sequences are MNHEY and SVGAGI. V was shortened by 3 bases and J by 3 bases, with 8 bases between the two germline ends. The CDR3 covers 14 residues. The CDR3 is CASSYGRYTGELFF. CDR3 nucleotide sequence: TGTGCCAGCAGTTATGGCCGGTACACCGGGGAGCTGTTTTTT.

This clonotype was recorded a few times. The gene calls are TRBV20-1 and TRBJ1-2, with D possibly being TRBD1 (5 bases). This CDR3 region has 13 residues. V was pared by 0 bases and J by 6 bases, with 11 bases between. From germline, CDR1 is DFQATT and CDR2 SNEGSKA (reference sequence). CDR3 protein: CSARDSAGNGYTF. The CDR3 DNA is TGCAGTGCTAGAGATTCGGCAGGGAATGGCTACACCTTC.

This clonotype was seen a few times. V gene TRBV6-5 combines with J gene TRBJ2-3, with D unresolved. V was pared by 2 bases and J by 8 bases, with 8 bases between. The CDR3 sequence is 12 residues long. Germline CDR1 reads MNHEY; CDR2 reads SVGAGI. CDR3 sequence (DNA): TGTGCCAGCAGTTACCGCCTCGGTACGCAGTATTTT. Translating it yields CASSYRLGTQYF.